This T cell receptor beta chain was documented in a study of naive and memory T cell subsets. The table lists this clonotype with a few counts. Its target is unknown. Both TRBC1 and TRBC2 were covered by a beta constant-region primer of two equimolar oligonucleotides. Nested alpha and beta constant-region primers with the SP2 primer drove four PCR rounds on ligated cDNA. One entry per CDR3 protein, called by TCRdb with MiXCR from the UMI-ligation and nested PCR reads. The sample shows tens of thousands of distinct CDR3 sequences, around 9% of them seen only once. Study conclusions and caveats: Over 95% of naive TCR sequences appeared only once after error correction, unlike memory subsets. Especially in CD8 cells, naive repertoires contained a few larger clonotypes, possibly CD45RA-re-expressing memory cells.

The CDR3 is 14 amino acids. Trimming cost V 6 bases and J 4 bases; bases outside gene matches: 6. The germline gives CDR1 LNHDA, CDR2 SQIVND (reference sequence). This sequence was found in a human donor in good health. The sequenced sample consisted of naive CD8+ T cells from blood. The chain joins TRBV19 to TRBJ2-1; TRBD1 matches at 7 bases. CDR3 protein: CASRPGQLYNEQFF. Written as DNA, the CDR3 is TGTGCCAGTAGGCCGGGACAGTTGTACAATGAGCAGTTCTTC.